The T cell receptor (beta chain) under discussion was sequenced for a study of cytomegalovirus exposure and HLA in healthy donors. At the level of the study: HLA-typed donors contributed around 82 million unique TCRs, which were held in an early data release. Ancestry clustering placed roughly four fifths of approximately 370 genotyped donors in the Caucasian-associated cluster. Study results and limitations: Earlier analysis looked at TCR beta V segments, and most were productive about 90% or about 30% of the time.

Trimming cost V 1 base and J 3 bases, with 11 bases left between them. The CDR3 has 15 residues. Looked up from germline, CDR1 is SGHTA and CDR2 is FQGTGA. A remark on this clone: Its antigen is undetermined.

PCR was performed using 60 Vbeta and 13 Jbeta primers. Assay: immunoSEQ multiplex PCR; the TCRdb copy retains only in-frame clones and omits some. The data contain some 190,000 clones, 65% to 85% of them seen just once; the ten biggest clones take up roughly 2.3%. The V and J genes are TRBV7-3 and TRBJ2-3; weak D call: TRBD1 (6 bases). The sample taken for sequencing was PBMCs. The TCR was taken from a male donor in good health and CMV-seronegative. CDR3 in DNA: TGTGCCAGCAGCTTAAATGGGCAGGGGACAGATACGCAGTATTTT. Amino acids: CASSLNGQGTDTQYF.